The 9 T cell receptor beta chains reported below all come from one sample, sequenced in a study of T cell repertoires in ileal Crohn's disease. The repertoire was sequenced with immunoSEQ multiplex PCR; TCRdb's copy has only in-frame clones and lacks some. The sample has about 17,000 clones, roughly 85% seen once. Sequencing was carried out using ileal tissue. All receptors come from an adult with Crohn's disease.

The chain joins TRBV11-2 to TRBJ2-7; the match to TRBD2 covers 9 bases. The CDR3 runs to 15 residues. Germline V CDR1 and CDR2: SGHAT, FQNNGV. V shed 1 base, J shed 5 bases, and the junction held 6 bases outside the gene matches. DNA of the CDR3: TGTGCCAGCAGCTTAGGCGGTAGCGGGGGAGACGAGCAGTACTTC. It codes for CASSLGGSGGDEQYF.

The rearrangement uses TRBV7-6 and TRBJ2-2, with unresolved D. The CDR3 contains 16 residues. Germline V gives CDR1 SGHVS, CDR2 FNYEAQ. Trimming stripped 5 bases from V and 0 bases from J, with 13 bases between. CDR3 region: CASSLQTLANTGELFF. For the CDR3, the DNA is TGTGCCAGCAGCCTGCAGACACTCGCGAACACCGGGGAGCTGTTTTTT.

Notes on this clone: The missing conserved phenylalanine or tryptophan at the end of this CDR3 makes a read error likely. This chain connects TRBV7-9 to TRBJ1-2, with TRBD1 identical over 7 bases. Germline V gene sequence: CDR1 SEHNR, CDR2 FQNEAQ (reference sequence). The CDR3 spans 13 residues. The V and J ends lost 5 bases and 4 bases, in that order; junction bases with no gene match: 4. This CDR3 reads CASSPTGAYGYTL. DNA for the CDR3: TGTGCCAGCAGCCCTACAGGGGCCTATGGCTACACCCTC.

A single count supports this clone. The CDR3 here is CASSRGPSRGTEAFF. DNA of the CDR3: TGTGCCAGCAGCAGGGGGCCCTCGAGGGGCACTGAAGCTTTCTTT. V usage is TRBV5-4 and J usage is TRBJ1-1, with 7 nucleotides matching TRBD1. CDR1 SGHNT and CDR2 YYREEE come from the germline V gene (reference sequence). V lost 4 bases, J lost 4 bases, and 10 bases stayed unmatched. This CDR3 contains 15 residues. Drawing the rest from reference TRBV5-4 and TRBJ1-1, the complete variable domain is ETGVTQSPTHLIKTRGQQVTLRCSSQSGHNTVSWYQQALGQGPQFIFQYYREEENGRGNFPPRFSGLQFPNYSSELNVNALELDDSALYLCASSRGPSRGTEAFFGQGTRLTVV.

This clone was picked up one time. The chain uses TRBV23-1 and TRBJ2-7; 9 bases map to TRBD1. TRBV23-1 is reported as an ORF; its role is uncertain. J gave up 3 bases and V 10 bases, and 13 bases lay outside the gene matches. This CDR3 is built from 15 residues. The CDR3 loop reads CATLLRDRAYYEQYF. The CDR3 DNA is TGCGCCACCCTACTCCGGGACAGGGCCTACTACGAGCAGTACTTC.

This chain links TRBV27 with TRBJ2-5; 10 nucleotides match TRBD2. Germline lookup yields CDR1 MNHEY and CDR2 SMNVEV (reference sequence). The V gene end was trimmed by 10 bases and the J gene end by 11 bases; junction bases not matched to a gene: 13. The CDR3 covers 13 residues. CDR3 DNA: TGTGCCACAGGCCTAGCGGGGGTACCGGAGCAGTACTTC. Amino acid sequence: CATGLAGVPEQYF.

CDR3: CASSSGTVYEKLFF. CDR3 nucleotides: TGTGCCAGCAGTTCCGGGACAGTTTATGAAAAACTGTTTTTT. V gene TRBV6-1 combines with J gene TRBJ1-4, with 7 bases aligning to TRBD1. After removal of 5 bases from V and 6 bases from J, the junction contained 6 bases not matched to a gene. This CDR3 region has 14 residues. CDR1 MNHNS and CDR2 SASEGT come from the germline V gene.

The CDR3 coding sequence is TGTGCCAGCAGTCCTAGAGGGGGGAACACCGGGGAGCTGTTTTTT. This translates into CASSPRGGNTGELFF. V usage is TRBV7-8 and J usage is TRBJ2-2; perhaps TRBD1 as D (6 bases). The CDR3 is made up of 15 amino acids. V lost 6 bases and J lost 1, with 12 bases in between. Germline V gene data show CDR1 as SGHVS and CDR2 as FQNEAQ.

The chain links TRBV12-5 to TRBJ2-5; 7 bases map to TRBD1. The germline CDR1 and CDR2 sequences are LGHNT and FRNRAP. The trim removed 5 bases at V and 4 bases at J, leaving 7 bases unmatched. This CDR3 spans 14 amino acids. This CDR3 is CASGPERGLETQYF. CDR3 nucleotides: TGTGCTAGTGGTCCTGAAAGGGGGCTAGAGACCCAGTACTTC.